A single sample is the source of the 27 T cell receptor beta chains below, sequenced in a study of blood T cells in healthy people across ages. PCR was performed a second time for roughly 7 to 12 cycles using a sample-barcoded 5' primer and a J-beta primer mix. From the 5' RACE reads, TCRdb called clonotypes with MiXCR, one entry per CDR3 protein. The sample gives fewer than 900,000 distinct CDR3 sequences, roughly 41% of which show up once; 20% to 25% is in the top ten. Sequencing was carried out using blood. The receptors here all came from a woman aged 55-70 years in good health.

J is TRBJ1-2 and V is TRBV20-1; D is possibly TRBD1 (6 bases). V was clipped by 6 bases and J by 0 bases, with 14 bases between them. The CDR3 has 14 amino acids. Germline assignment: CDR1 DFQATT and CDR2 SNEGSKA (reference sequence). The CDR3 coding sequence is TGCAGTGCCCCGGGGGGCATAGCTAACTATGGCTACACCTTC. Its translation: CSAPGGIANYGYTF.

Worth noting for this clonotype: A clone one base away is much larger, so this may be a read error. This chain connects TRBV6-2 or TRBV6-3 to TRBJ2-1; D is perhaps TRBD2 (5 bases). V lost 7 bases and J lost 13, with 17 bases in between. Germline V lookup: CDR1 MNHEY, CDR2 SVGEGT. The CDR3 contains 12 residues. Written as DNA, the CDR3 is TGTGCCAGCACTCCTAATTGGGAGACCCAGTTCTTC. As protein: CASTPNWETQFF.

The chain combines TRBV20-1 with TRBJ1-5; D not resolved. From germline, CDR1 is DFQATT and CDR2 SNEGSKA (reference sequence). This CDR3 spans 13 amino acids. V dropped 6 bases and J dropped 0 bases, with 9 bases sitting between them. The CDR3 loop reads CSANPYSNQPQHF. The CDR3 DNA reads as TGCAGTGCCAACCCCTATAGCAATCAGCCCCAGCATTTT.

This chain joins TRBV5-1 and TRBJ2-5; D is perhaps TRBD2 (5 bases). V gave up 4 bases and J gave up 2 bases, with 12 bases separating them. This CDR3 comprises 14 residues. In germline, CDR1 is SGHRS, CDR2 YFSETQ. The CDR3 region has the DNA TGCGCCAGCAGCACGAGAGGGCAGCAAGAGACCCAGTACTTC. Translated: CASSTRGQQETQYF.

The chain recombines TRBV5-1 with TRBJ2-5; 8 bases match TRBD2. The J call is uncertain, as TRBJ2-7 better fits the DNA end. The CDR3 covers 15 residues. The germline V gene has CDR1 SGHRS and CDR2 YFSETQ. As DNA, the CDR3 is TGCGCCAGCAGCTGGGCCACGGGGGGGAGGGACGAGCAGTACTTC. This encodes CASSWATGGRDEQYF.

This rearrangement joins TRBV7-2 to TRBJ2-1; the D is unclear. Trimming removed 5 bases from V and 7 bases from J, with 9 bases in between. This CDR3 is 12 amino acids long. Germline lookup yields CDR1 SGHTA and CDR2 FQGNSA. In DNA, the CDR3 is TGTGCCAGCAGCAAGGTAGTAAATGAGCAGTTCTTC. Translating gives CASSKVVNEQFF.

This clonotype was counted once. One junction end disagrees with the germline gene, perhaps due to a read error. The chain couples TRBV12-3 or TRBV12-4 to TRBJ2-6; TRBD1 might be the D (6 bases). This CDR3 has 15 amino acids. The CDR3 DNA follows: TGTGCCAGCAGTTTAGGGGGACACTCAGCCAACGTCATGACTTTC. Protein: CASSLGGHSANVMTF.

This chain's CDR3 is CASSPTGGARNEQFF. The CDR3, as DNA: TGTGCCAGCAGCCCTACAGGGGGCGCTAGGAATGAGCAGTTCTTC. This chain links TRBV3-1 with TRBJ2-1, with 9 bases fitting TRBD1. CDR1 and CDR2 (germline): LGHDT, YNNKEL (reference sequence). The CDR3 contains 15 residues. J gave up 7 bases and V 4 bases, and 8 bases lay outside the gene matches.

This rearrangement joins TRBV27 to TRBJ1-2; 8 bases match TRBD1. Germline V CDR1 and CDR2: MNHEY, SMNVEV (reference sequence). V trimming: 5 bases; J trimming: 5 bases; junction bases outside the gene matches: 7. This CDR3 spans 14 amino acids. CDR3 amino acids: CASSADRAYYGYTF. DNA of the CDR3: TGTGCCAGCAGTGCGGACAGGGCCTATTATGGCTACACCTTC.

The chain recombines TRBV7-6 with TRBJ2-7, with D perhaps matching TRBD2 (6 bases). V lost 7 bases and J 1 base, leaving 14 bases between the germline ends. Germline lookup yields CDR1 SGHVS and CDR2 FNYEAQ. The CDR3 has 14 amino acids. The DNA for the CDR3 is TGTGCCAGCACCCCCTGGAGGGTATCCTACGAGCAGTACTTC. Translated, it gives CASTPWRVSYEQYF.

This chain links TRBV25-1 with TRBJ1-6, with D possibly matching TRBD1 (6 bases). Germline-derived CDR1 and CDR2 are MGHDK and SYGVNS. The CDR3 has 17 residues. V lost 2 bases and J 6 bases, leaving 17 bases between the germline ends. CDR3 nucleotides: TGTGCCAGCAGTGAACAGGGCAGGGGATTTGGTAATTCACCCCTCCACTTT. This encodes CASSEQGRGFGNSPLHF.

A few counts support this clonotype. The chain combines TRBV24-1 with TRBJ1-5; D unclear. Trimming took off 4 bases at V and 4 bases at J, with 4 bases between the two ends. The CDR3 sequence is 12 residues long. Germline values: CDR1 KGHDR, CDR2 SFDVKD. The DNA of the CDR3 is TGTGCCACCAGTGAAGGAAATCAGCCCCAGCATTTT. Its translation: CATSEGNQPQHF.

Many counts were recorded for this clonotype. The chain has TRBV9 and TRBJ2-1; 8 nucleotides match TRBD2. V was clipped by 3 bases and J by 6 bases; unmatched bases: 8. The germline CDR1 and CDR2 sequences are SGDLS and YYNGEE. CDR3 length: 15 residues. Here the CDR3 reads CASSESGTSGNEQFF. In DNA form, the CDR3 reads TGTGCCAGCAGCGAAAGTGGAACTAGCGGCAATGAGCAGTTCTTC.

This clonotype was seen a handful of times. This sequence joins TRBV5-1 and TRBJ2-5; 8 positions agree with TRBD1. The tail of the sequence fits TRBJ2-7 better, so the J call may be wrong. CDR1 SGHRS and CDR2 YFSETQ come from the germline V gene. The CDR3 is made up of 14 amino acids. In nucleotides, the CDR3 is TGCGCCAGCAGCTTGGGGGGACAGGCAGGCGAGCAGTACTTC. Protein sequence: CASSLGGQAGEQYF.

This chain joins TRBV6-2 or TRBV6-3 and TRBJ2-4; D perhaps matches TRBD1 (5 bases). V lost 1 base to trimming and J lost 13 bases, with 23 bases between them. The CDR3 sequence is 16 residues long. Germline V gene lookup returns CDR1 MNHEY and CDR2 SVGEGT. CDR3 in DNA: TGTGCCAGCAGTTACTTCAAGACAGCTTCCTACAATGAGCAGTACTTC. Its protein product is CASSYFKTASYNEQYF.

This clonotype was seen a few times. This chain uses TRBV6-2 or TRBV6-3 with TRBJ2-6, with 8 bases that match TRBD1. The CDR3 has 17 amino acids. Germline CDR1 is MNHEY and CDR2 is SVGEGT. Trimming removed 6 bases from V and 0 bases from J; junction bases left unmatched: 7. The CDR3 loop reads CASSQQGVTSGANVLTF. CDR3 sequence (DNA): TGTGCCAGCAGCCAACAGGGGGTGACCTCTGGGGCCAACGTCCTGACTTTC.

The table lists this clonotype with a count of one. The chain has TRBV7-3 and TRBJ2-1, with D perhaps being TRBD1 or TRBD2 (5 bases each). CDR1 is SGHTA, CDR2 FQGTGA, per germline. V dropped 2 bases and J dropped 13 bases, with 15 bases sitting between them. This CDR3 spans 13 amino acids. The CDR3 loop is CASSLGGRKTQFF. CDR3 nucleotides: TGTGCCAGCAGCTTAGGGGGTAGGAAGACCCAGTTCTTC.

The CDR3 loop is CASSETGSSYNEQFF. In DNA form, the CDR3 reads TGCGCCAGCAGTGAAACAGGGAGCTCCTACAATGAGCAGTTCTTC. The rearrangement links TRBV10-1 to TRBJ2-1; D is perhaps TRBD1 (6 bases). Deletions cut 3 bases from V and 0 bases from J, with 9 bases between. CDR3 size: 15 residues. Looked up from germline, CDR1 is WNHNN and CDR2 is SYGVQD (reference sequence).

The rearrangement joins TRBV7-2 to TRBJ1-6; D not certain. Deletions cut 6 bases from V and 8 bases from J, with 5 bases between. This CDR3 is 11 amino acids long. Germline lookup yields CDR1 SGHTA and CDR2 FQGNSA. CDR3 nucleotides: TGTGCCAGCAGTCGCGATTCACCCCTCCACTTT. This encodes CASSRDSPLHF.

This clonotype was seen only a few times. The V gene is TRBV7-8, the J gene TRBJ2-4; D call uncertain. The assigned J gene may be wrong: the sequence end matches TRBJ2-7 better. The V gene's germline CDR1 is SGHVS and CDR2 FQNEAQ. The CDR3 is made up of 11 amino acids. For the CDR3, the DNA is TGTGCCAGCAGCAAGCCGGGCGAGCAGTACTTC. Translating gives CASSKPGEQYF.

The V call is TRBV7-2, the J call TRBJ1-2; D gene uncertain. CDR1 and CDR2 (germline): SGHTA, FQGNSA. Trimming left V 4 bases short and J 7 bases short, with 10 bases between. This CDR3 region has 12 residues. The chain's CDR3 is CASSSIICGYTF. Written as DNA, the CDR3 is TGTGCCAGCAGCTCGATCATCTGTGGCTACACCTTC.

The chain links TRBV10-2 to TRBJ1-2; possible D gene TRBD1, 6 bases. The CDR3 has 20 residues. CDR1 is WSHSY and CDR2 is SAAADI in the germline V gene. The V end was cut by 5 bases, the J end by 6 bases, with 34 bases between. CDR3 protein: CASSPRAAITIRGRGNGYTF. DNA for the CDR3: TGCGCCAGCAGTCCCAGGGCAGCCATCACGATCAGGGGCCGCGGCAATGGCTACACCTTC.

This clonotype was observed a few times. This chain joins TRBV4-1 and TRBJ2-7; the D gene is possibly TRBD2 (6 bases). Germline CDR1 and CDR2: MGHRA and YSYEKL. The CDR3 extends over 14 amino acids. Trimming cost V 4 bases and J 7 bases, with 17 bases left between them. The CDR3 loop reads CASSLADPCGEQYF. The DNA for the CDR3 is TGCGCCAGCAGCCTAGCGGACCCCTGTGGGGAGCAGTACTTC.

This clonotype came up once. V gene TRBV30 combines with J gene TRBJ1-1; 7 positions agree with TRBD1. Germline trimming cut 4 bases from V and 4 bases from J; bases unmatched to any gene: 6. CDR1 and CDR2 from the germline V gene are GTSNPN and SVGIG (reference sequence). The CDR3 totals 13 residues. The CDR3 sequence is CAWNLQGTTEAFF. The CDR3 DNA sequence: TGTGCCTGGAACCTACAGGGGACCACTGAAGCTTTCTTT.

This clonotype was counted a few times. The J gene is TRBJ2-1, the V gene TRBV10-3; 7 bases are shared with TRBD2. From germline, CDR1 is ENHRY and CDR2 SYGVKD. V trimming: 3 bases; J trimming: 0 bases; junction bases outside the gene matches: 8. The CDR3 runs to 17 residues. CDR3 in amino acids: CAISEIAGESSYNEQFF. DNA of the CDR3: TGTGCCATCAGTGAAATTGCGGGAGAAAGCTCCTACAATGAGCAGTTCTTC.

The V call is TRBV7-2, the J call TRBJ2-5, with 8 positions matching TRBD1. Germline-derived CDR1 and CDR2 are SGHTA and FQGNSA. The CDR3 spans 14 residues. Unmatched junction bases numbered 7, after V lost 5 bases and J lost 5 bases. CDR3 sequence (DNA): TGTGCCAGCAGCCGACGGACAGGGATGGAGACCCAGTACTTC. It specifies CASSRRTGMETQYF.

The rearrangement uses TRBV4-1 and TRBJ1-6; maybe TRBD1 (6 bases). V lost 1 base and J 9 bases, leaving 13 bases between the germline ends. The CDR3 is 15 residues long. Germline-derived CDR1 and CDR2 are MGHRA and YSYEKL. CDR3 DNA sequence: TGCGCCAGCAGCCAAGGTGACGCAGGGGCTTCACCCCTCCACTTT. It codes for CASSQGDAGASPLHF.